The rows below give T cell receptor beta chains drawn from one sample of a study of blood T cell repertoires in COVID-19. Clones were read by immunoSEQ multiplex PCR, and TCRdb kept only the in-frame ones, dropping some. The sample holds 230,000 or so clones, around 85% seen once. Material for sequencing was peripheral blood. These receptor sequences come from a human donor in a cohort sampled during active COVID-19. The CDR3 runs from the conserved cysteine through the conserved F or W. Fields, in order: V gene, clone size, J gene, D gene, CDR3 protein, CDR3 DNA. A D gene is named only where the DNA matches it firmly. A row's size may be missing; if present it is once, few, many or a size class.

V: TRBV19; size: NA; J: TRBJ1-3; D: NA; CDR3: CASSIGFSGNTIYF; DNA: TGTGCCAGTAGTATCGGGTTCTCTGGAAACACCATATATTTT
V: TRBV28; size: NA; J: TRBJ1-1; D: NA; CDR3: CASGWPGALKNTEAFF; DNA: TGTGCCAGCGGCTGGCCAGGGGCATTAAAGAACACTGAAGCTTTCTTT
V: TRBV27; size: few; J: TRBJ2-2; D: NA; CDR3: CASRNRDFPSTGELFF; DNA: TGTGCCAGCAGGAACCGGGACTTCCCTAGTACCGGGGAGCTGTTTTTT
V: TRBV24-1; size: few; J: TRBJ2-7; D: NA; CDR3: CATSAGVTYEQYF; DNA: TGTGCCACCAGTGCAGGGGTCACCTACGAGCAGTACTTC
V: TRBV28; size: NA; J: TRBJ1-1; D: TRBD1; CDR3: CASSFRTGIKLEAFF; DNA: TGTGCCAGCAGTTTCAGGACAGGGATAAAACTGGAAGCTTTCTTT
V: TRBV6-6; size: NA; J: TRBJ1-5; D: NA; CDR3: CASSYSPGLNQPQHF; DNA: TGTGCCAGCAGTTACTCGCCGGGACTCAATCAGCCCCAGCATTTT
V: TRBV11-1; size: NA; J: TRBJ1-2; D: NA; CDR3: CASSFRGYGYTF; DNA: TGTGCCAGCAGCTTCCGAGGTTATGGCTACACCTTC
V: TRBV27; size: many; J: TRBJ1-6; D: NA; CDR3: CASSLYGEVNSPLHF; DNA: TGTGCCAGCAGTTTATATGGGGAGGTTAATTCACCCCTCCACTTT
V: TRBV19; size: few; J: TRBJ1-4; D: TRBD1; CDR3: CASSTRDRYNEKLFF; DNA: TGTGCCAGTAGTACCCGGGACAGATATAATGAAAAACTGTTTTTT
V: TRBV5-1; size: NA; J: TRBJ2-5; D: TRBD1; CDR3: CASSLTTGGQETQYF; DNA: TGCGCCAGCAGCTTGACGACAGGGGGACAAGAGACCCAGTACTTC
V: TRBV6-2/TRBV6-3; size: once; J: TRBJ2-7; D: NA; CDR3: CASSYGAETYEQYF; DNA: TGTGCCAGCAGTTACGGAGCGGAAACCTACGAGCAGTACTTC
V: TRBV6-6; size: few; J: TRBJ2-1; D: TRBD1; CDR3: CASSKGQDRGEFF; DNA: TGTGCCAGCAGTAAAGGACAGGATCGTGGAGAGTTCTTC